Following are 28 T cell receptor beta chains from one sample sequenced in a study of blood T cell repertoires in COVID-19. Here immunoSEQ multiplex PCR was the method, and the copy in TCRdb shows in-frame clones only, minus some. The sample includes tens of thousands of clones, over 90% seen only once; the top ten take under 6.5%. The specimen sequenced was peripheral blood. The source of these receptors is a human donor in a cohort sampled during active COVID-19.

The DNA of the CDR3 is TGTGCCATCCAAGAAACAGGTTTTTATGGCTACACCTTC. It translates to CAIQETGFYGYTF. The chain couples TRBV10-3 to TRBJ1-2; D possibly corresponds to TRBD1 (5 bases). With 8 bases removed from V and 5 bases from J, the gap between germline ends came to 15 bases. This CDR3 is 13 amino acids long. Looked up from germline, CDR1 is ENHRY and CDR2 is SYGVKD.

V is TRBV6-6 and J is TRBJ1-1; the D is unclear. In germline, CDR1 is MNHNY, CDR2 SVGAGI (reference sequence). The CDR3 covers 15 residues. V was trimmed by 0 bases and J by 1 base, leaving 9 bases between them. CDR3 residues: CASSYSRGSNTEAFF. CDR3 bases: TGTGCCAGCAGTTACTCGCGGGGTTCGAACACTGAAGCTTTCTTT.

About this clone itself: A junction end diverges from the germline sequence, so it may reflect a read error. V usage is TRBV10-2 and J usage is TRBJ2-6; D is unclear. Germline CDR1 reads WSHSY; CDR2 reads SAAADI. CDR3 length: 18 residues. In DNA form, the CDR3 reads TGCGCCAGCAGTAAGTCGGCAGCGACCCGCTCTGGGGCCAACGTCCTGACTTTC. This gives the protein CASSKSAATRSGANVLTF.

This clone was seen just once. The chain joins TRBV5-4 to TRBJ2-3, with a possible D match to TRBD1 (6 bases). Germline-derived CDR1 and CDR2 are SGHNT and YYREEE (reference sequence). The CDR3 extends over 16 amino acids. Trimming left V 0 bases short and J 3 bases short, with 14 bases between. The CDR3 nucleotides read TGTGCCAGCAGCTTGGTCAGGGGCCGCGAGACAGATACGCAGTATTTT. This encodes CASSLVRGRETDTQYF.

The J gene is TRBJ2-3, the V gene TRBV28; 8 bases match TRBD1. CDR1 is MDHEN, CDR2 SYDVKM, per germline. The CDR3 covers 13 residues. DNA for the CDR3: TGTGCGTCGGGACAGGCGCCCACAGATACGCAGTATTTT. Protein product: CASGQAPTDTQYF. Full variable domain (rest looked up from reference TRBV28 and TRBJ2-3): DVKVTQSSRYLVKRTGEKVFLECVQDMDHENMFWYRQDPGLGLRLIYFSYDVKMKEKGDIPEGYSVSREKKERFSLILESASTNQTSMYLCASGQAPTDTQYFGPGTRLTVL.

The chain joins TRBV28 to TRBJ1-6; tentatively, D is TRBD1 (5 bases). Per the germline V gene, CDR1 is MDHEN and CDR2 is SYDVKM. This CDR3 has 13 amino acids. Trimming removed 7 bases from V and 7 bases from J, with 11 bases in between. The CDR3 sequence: CASKGHLNSPLHF. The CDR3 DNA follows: TGTGCCAGCAAGGGGCACCTAAATTCACCCCTCCACTTT.

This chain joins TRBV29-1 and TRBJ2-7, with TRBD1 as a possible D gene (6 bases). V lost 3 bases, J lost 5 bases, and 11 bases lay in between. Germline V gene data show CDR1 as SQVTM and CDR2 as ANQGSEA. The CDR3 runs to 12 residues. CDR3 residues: CSVDWGRDEQYF. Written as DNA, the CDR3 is TGCAGCGTTGATTGGGGGCGCGACGAGCAGTACTTC.

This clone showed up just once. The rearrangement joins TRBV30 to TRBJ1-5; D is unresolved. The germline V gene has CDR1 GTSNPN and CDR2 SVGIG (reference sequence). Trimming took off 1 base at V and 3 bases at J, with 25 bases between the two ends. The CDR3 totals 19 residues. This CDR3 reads CAWSDLAPGPEKPNQPQHF. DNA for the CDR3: TGTGCCTGGAGTGACCTGGCACCCGGCCCGGAGAAACCCAATCAGCCCCAGCATTTT.

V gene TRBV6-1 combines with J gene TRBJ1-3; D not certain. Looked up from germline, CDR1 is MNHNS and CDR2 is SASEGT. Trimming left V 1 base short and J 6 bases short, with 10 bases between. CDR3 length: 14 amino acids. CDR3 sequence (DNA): TGTGCCAGCAGTGAAGGCGGCTCCTCAAACACCATATATTTT. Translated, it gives CASSEGGSSNTIYF.

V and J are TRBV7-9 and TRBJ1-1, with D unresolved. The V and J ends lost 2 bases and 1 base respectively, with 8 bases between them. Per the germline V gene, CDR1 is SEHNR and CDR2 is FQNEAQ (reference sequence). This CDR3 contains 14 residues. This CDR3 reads CASSLTSGNTEAFF. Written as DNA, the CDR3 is TGTGCCAGCAGCTTAACATCTGGGAACACTGAAGCTTTCTTT.

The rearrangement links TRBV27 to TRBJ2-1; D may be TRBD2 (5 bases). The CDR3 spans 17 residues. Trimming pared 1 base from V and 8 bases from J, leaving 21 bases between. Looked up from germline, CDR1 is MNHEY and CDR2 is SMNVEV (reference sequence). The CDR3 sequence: CASSLLRRHRGGDEQFF. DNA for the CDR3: TGTGCCAGCAGTTTATTACGGCGGCATCGGGGTGGGGATGAGCAGTTCTTC.

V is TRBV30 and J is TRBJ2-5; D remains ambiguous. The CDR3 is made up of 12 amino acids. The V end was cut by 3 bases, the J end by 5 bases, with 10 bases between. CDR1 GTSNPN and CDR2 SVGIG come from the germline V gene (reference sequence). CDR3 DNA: TGTGCCTGGAGGGGCAGTGGGGAGACCCAGTACTTC. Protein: CAWRGSGETQYF.

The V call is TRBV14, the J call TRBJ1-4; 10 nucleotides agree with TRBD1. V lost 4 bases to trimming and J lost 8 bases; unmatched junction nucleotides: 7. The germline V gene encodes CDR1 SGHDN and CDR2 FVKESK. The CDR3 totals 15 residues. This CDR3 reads CASSLDRGRREKLFF. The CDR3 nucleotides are TGTGCCAGCAGCCTTGACAGGGGGCGCCGCGAAAAACTGTTTTTT.

CDR3 nucleotides: TGCGCCAGCAGTTCAGGGGGGCACAATGAGCAGTTCTTC. It yields the protein CASSSGGHNEQFF. The chain combines TRBV5-1 with TRBJ2-1; the D gene is possibly TRBD1 (7 bases). Germline V CDR1 and CDR2: SGHRS, YFSETQ. The CDR3 length is 13 residues. Trimming removed 5 bases from V and 5 bases from J, with 11 bases in between.

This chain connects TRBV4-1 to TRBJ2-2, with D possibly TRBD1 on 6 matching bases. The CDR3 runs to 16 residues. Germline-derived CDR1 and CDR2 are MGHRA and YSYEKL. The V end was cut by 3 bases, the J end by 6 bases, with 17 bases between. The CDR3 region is CASSQGQGNPAGELFF. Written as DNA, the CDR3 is TGCGCCAGCAGCCAGGGGCAGGGGAATCCCGCCGGGGAGCTGTTTTTT.

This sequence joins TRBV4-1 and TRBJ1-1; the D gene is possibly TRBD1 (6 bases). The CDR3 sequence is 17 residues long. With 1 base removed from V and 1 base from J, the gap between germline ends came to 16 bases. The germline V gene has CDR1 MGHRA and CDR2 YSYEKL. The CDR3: CASSQASTGHGNTEAFF. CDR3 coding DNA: TGCGCCAGCAGCCAAGCTTCGACGGGACATGGGAACACTGAAGCTTTCTTT.

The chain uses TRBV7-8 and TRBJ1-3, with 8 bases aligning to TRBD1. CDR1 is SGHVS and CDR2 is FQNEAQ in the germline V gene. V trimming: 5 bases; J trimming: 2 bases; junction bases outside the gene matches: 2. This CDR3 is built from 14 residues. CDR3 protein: CASSEDRAGNTIYF. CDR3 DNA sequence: TGTGCCAGCAGCGAGGACAGGGCTGGAAACACCATATATTTT.

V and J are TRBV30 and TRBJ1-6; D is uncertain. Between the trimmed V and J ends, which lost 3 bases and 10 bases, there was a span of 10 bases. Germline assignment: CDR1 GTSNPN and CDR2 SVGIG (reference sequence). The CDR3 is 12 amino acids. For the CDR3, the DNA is TGTGCCTGGAGCGATAGCGGGTCACCCCTCCACTTT. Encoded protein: CAWSDSGSPLHF.

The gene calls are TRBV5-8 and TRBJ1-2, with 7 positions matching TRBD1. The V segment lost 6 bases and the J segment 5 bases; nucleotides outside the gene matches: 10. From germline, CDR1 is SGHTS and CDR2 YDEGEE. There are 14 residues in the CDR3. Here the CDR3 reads CASTPLDRTYGYTF. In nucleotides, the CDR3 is TGTGCCAGCACCCCCTTGGACAGGACATATGGCTACACCTTC.

The CDR3 spells CASSQEGGQLSSYEQYF. The CDR3 coding sequence is TGCGCCAGCAGCCAAGAAGGTGGACAGCTTTCTTCCTACGAGCAGTACTTC. The V call is TRBV4-1, the J call TRBJ2-7, with D perhaps matching TRBD1 (6 bases). V lost 0 bases and J 1 base, leaving 16 bases between the germline ends. This CDR3 is built from 17 residues. Germline V gene data show CDR1 as MGHRA and CDR2 as YSYEKL.

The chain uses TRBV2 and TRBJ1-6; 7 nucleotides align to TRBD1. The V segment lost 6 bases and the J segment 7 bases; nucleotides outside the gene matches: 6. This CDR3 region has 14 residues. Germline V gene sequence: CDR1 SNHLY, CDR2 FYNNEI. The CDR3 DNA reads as TGTGCCAGCAGACACCAGGGGGACAATTCACCCCTCCACTTT. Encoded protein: CASRHQGDNSPLHF.

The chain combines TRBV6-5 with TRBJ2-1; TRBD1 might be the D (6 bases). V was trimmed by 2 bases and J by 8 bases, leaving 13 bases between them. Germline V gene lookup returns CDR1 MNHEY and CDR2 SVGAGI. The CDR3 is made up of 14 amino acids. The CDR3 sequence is CASSYKPRGHEQFF. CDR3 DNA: TGTGCCAGCAGTTACAAACCCAGGGGTCATGAGCAGTTCTTC.

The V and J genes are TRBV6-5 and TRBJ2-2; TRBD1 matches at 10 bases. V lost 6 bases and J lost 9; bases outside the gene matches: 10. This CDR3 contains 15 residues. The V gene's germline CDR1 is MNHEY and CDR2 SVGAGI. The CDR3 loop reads CASRAGQGGIRELFF. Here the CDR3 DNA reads TGTGCCAGCAGGGCCGGACAGGGGGGAATCCGGGAGCTGTTTTTT.

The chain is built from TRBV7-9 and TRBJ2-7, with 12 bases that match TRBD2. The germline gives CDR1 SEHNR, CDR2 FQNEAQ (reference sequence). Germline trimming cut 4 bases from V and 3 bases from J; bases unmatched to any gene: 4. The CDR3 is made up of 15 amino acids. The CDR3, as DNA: TGTGCCAGCAGCTCTAGCGGGAGGGATTACTACGAGCAGTACTTC. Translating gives CASSSSGRDYYEQYF.

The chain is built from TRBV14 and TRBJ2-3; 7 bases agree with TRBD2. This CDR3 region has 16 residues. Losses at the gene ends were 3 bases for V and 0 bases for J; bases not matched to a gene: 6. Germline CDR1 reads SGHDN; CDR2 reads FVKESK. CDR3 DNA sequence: TGTGCCAGCAGCCATCGCCCGGGACTAAGCACAGATACGCAGTATTTT. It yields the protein CASSHRPGLSTDTQYF.

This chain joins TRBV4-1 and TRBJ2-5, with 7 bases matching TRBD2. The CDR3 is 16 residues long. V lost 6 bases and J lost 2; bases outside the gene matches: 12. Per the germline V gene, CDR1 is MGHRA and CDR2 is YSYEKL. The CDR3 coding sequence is TGCGCCAGCAGTCCTCCTCTCCCAGCGGGGCAAGAGACCCAGTACTTC. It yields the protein CASSPPLPAGQETQYF.

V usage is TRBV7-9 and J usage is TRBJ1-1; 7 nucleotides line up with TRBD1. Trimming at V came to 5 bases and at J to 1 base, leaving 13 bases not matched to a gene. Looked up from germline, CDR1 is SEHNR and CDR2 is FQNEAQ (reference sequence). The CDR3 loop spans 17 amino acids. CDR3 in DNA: TGTGCCAGCAGCCCATACAGGGGCTTGGCCAAGAACACTGAAGCTTTCTTT. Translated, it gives CASSPYRGLAKNTEAFF.

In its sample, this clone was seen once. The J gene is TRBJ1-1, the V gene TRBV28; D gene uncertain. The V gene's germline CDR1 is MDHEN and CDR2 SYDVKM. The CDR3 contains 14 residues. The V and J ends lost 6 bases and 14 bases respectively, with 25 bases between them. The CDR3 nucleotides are TGTGCCAGCAGCATGCCGTCCGGGAGAGGCGGCTTCTTCTTT. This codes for CASSMPSGRGGFFF.